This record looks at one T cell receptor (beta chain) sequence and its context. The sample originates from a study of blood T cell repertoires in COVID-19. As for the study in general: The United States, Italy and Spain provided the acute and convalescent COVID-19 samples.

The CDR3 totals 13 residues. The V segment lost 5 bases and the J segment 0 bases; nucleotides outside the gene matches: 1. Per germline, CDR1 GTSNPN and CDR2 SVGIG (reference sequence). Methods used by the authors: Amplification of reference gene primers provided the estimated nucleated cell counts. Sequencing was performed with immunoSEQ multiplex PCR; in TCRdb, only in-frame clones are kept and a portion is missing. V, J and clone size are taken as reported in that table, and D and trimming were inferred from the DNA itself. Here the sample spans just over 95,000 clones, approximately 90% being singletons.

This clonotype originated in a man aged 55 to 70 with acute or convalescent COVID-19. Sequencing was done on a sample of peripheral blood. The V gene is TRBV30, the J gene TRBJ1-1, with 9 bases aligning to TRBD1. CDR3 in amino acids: CAWDRGMNTEAFF. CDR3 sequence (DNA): TGTGCCTGGGACAGGGGGATGAACACTGAAGCTTTCTTT. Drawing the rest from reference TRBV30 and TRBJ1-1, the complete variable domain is SQTIHQWPATLVQPVGSPLSLECTVEGTSNPNLYWYRQAAGRGLQLLFYSVGIGQISSEVPQNLSASRPQDRQFILSSKKLLLSDSGFYLCAWDRGMNTEAFFGQGTRLTVV.